The T cell receptor (beta chain) under discussion was sequenced for a study of blood T cell repertoires in COVID-19. On the study more broadly: Material from acute and convalescent COVID-19 was sourced from the United States, Italy and Spain.

CDR3 size: 15 residues. Looked up from germline, CDR1 is SGHAT and CDR2 is FQNNGV. V was clipped by 5 bases and J by 3 bases; unmatched bases: 8. In the authors' workflow: Estimation of nucleated cell counts was performed using reference gene primer amplification. Only in-frame clones appear in the TCRdb table, and some are missing; sequencing was by immunoSEQ multiplex PCR. D and trimming were read from the DNA, whereas the V and J calls and clone size are those reported in that table. Of under 300,000 clones listed, about 84% are singletons. Material: peripheral blood. The clonotype originates from an elderly man with acute or convalescent COVID-19. The rearrangement joins TRBV11-2 to TRBJ2-7; TRBD1 aligns across 9 bases. Written as DNA, the CDR3 is TGTGCCAGCAGCGTGGGCGGGACAGGGTTCTACGAGCAGTACTTC. Residues: CASSVGGTGFYEQYF.